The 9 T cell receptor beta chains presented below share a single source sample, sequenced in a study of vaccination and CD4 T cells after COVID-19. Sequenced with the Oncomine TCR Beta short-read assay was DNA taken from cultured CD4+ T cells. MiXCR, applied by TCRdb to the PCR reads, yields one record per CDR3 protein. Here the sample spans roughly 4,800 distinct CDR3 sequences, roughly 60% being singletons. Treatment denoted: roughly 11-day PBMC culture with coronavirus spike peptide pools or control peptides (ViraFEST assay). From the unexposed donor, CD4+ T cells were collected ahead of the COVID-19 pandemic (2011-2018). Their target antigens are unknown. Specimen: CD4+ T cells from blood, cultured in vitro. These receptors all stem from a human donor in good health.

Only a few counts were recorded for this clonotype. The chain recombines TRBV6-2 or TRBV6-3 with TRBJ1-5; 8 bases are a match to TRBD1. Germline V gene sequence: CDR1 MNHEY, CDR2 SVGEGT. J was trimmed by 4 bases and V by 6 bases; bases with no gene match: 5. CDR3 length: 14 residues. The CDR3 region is CASREGQANQPQHF. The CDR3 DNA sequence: TGTGCCAGCAGGGAGGGACAGGCAAATCAGCCCCAGCATTTT.

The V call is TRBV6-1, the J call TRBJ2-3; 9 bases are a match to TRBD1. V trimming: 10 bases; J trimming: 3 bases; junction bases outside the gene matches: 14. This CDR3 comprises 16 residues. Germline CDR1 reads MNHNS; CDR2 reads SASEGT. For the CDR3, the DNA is TGTGCCACCTTACCCACAGGGGGCGCTTCTACAGATACGCAGTATTTT. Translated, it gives CATLPTGGASTDTQYF.

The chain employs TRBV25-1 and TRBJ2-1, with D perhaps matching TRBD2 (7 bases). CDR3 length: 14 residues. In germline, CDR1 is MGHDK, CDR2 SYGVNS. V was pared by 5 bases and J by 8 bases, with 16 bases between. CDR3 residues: CASSPRGGFYEQFF. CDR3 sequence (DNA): TGTGCCAGCAGTCCTCGCGGGGGCTTCTATGAGCAGTTCTTC. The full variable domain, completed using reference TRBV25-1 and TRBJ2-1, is EADIYQTPRYLVIGTGKKITLECSQTMGHDKMYWYQQDPGMELHLIHYSYGVNSTEKGDLSSESTVSRIRTEHFPLTLESARPSHTSQYLCASSPRGGFYEQFFGPGTRLTVL.

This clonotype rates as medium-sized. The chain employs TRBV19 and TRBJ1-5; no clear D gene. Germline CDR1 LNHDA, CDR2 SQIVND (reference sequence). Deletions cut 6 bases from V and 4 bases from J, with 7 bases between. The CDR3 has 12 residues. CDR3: CASSLINQPQHF. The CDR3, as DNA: TGTGCCAGTAGCCTTATAAATCAGCCCCAGCATTTT.

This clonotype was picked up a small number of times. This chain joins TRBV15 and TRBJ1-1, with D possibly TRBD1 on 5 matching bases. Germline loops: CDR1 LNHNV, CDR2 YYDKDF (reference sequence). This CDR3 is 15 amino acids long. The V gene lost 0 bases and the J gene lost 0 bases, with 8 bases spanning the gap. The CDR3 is CATSREATVNTEAFF. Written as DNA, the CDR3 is TGTGCCACCAGCAGAGAGGCGACAGTGAACACTGAAGCTTTCTTT.

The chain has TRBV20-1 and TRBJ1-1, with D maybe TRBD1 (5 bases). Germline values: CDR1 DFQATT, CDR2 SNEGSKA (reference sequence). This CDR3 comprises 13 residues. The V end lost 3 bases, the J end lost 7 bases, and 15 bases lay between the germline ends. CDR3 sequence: CSASSARGGEAFF. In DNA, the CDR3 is TGCAGTGCTAGCTCCGCACGGGGCGGTGAAGCTTTCTTT.

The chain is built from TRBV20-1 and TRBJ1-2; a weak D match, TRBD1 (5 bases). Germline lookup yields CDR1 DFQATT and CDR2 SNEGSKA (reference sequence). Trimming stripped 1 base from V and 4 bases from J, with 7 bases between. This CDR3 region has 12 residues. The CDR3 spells CSARVGTYGYTF. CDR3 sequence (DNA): TGCAGTGCTAGAGTCGGGACCTATGGCTACACCTTC.

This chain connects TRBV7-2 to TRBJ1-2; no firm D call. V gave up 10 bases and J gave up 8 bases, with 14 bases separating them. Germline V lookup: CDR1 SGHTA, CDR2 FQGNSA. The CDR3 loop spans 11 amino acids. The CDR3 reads CATLYLGGYTF. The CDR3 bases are TGTGCCACCCTGTATCTCGGGGGCTACACCTTC.

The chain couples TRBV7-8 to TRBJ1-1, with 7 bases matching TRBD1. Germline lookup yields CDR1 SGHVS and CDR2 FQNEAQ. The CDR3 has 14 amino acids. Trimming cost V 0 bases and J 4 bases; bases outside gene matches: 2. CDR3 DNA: TGTGCCAGCAGCTTAGCGGCAGGGGGCACTGAAGCTTTCTTT. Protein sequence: CASSLAAGGTEAFF.